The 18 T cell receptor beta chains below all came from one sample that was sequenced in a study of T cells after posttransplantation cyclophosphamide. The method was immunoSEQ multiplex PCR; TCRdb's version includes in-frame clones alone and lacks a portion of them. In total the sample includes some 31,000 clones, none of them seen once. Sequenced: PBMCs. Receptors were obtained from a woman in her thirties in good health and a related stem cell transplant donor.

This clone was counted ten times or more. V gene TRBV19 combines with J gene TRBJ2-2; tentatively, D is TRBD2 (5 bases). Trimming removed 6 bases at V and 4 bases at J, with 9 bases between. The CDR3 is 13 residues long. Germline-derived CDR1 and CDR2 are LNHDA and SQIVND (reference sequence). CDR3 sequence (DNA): TGTGCCAGTAGCAGGACTCTCACCGGGGAGCTGTTTTTT. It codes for CASSRTLTGELFF.

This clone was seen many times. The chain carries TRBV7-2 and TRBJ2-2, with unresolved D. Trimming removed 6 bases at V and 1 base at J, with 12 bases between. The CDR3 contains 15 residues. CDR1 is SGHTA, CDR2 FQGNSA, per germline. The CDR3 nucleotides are TGTGCCAGCAGAGGTGGATCGGGGAACACCGGGGAGCTGTTTTTT. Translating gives CASRGGSGNTGELFF.

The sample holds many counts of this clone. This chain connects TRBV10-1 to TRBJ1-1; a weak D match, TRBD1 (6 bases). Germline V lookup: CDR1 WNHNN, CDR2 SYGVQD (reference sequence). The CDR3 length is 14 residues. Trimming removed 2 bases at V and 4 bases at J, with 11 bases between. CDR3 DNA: TGCGCCAGCAGTGAGACAGGGACGGGCACTGAAGCTTTCTTT. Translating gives CASSETGTGTEAFF.

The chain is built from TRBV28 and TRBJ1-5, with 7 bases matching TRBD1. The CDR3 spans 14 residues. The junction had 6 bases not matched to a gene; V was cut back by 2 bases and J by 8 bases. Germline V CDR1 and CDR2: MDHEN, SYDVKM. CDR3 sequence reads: CASSLPGGKEPQHF. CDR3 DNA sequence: TGTGCCAGCAGTTTACCAGGGGGTAAGGAGCCCCAGCATTTT. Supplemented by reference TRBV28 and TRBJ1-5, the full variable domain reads DVKVTQSSRYLVKRTGEKVFLECVQDMDHENMFWYRQDPGLGLRLIYFSYDVKMKEKGDIPEGYSVSREKKERFSLILESASTNQTSMYLCASSLPGGKEPQHFGDGTRLSIL.

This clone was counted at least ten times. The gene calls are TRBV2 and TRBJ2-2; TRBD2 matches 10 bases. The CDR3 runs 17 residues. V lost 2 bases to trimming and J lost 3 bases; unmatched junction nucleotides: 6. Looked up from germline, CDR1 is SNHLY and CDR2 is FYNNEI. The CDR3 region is CASSERGLAHHTGELFF. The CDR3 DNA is TGTGCCAGCAGTGAAAGGGGACTAGCGCATCACACCGGGGAGCTGTTTTTT.

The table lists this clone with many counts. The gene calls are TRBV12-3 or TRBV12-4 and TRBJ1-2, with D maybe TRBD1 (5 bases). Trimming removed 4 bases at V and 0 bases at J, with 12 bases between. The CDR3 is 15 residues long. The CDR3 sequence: CASSWVTEPNYGYTF. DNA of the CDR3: TGTGCCAGCAGTTGGGTGACAGAGCCTAACTATGGCTACACCTTC.

In nucleotides, the CDR3 is TGTGCCACCAGTGATGGACAAGCCAGAGGCTACACCTTC. Amino acids: CATSDGQARGYTF. V and J are TRBV24-1 and TRBJ1-2; D is possibly TRBD1 (5 bases). From germline, CDR1 is KGHDR and CDR2 SFDVKD. This CDR3 is 13 amino acids long. Trimming took 3 bases from V and 8 from J, leaving 12 bases between them.

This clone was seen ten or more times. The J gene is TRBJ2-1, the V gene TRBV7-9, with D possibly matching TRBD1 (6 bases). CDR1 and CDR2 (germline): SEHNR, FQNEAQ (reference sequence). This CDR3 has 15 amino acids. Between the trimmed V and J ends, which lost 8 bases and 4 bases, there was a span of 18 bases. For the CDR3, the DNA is TGTGCCAGCGGTCCACTGGGGGCCCCGTACAATGAGCAGTTCTTC. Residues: CASGPLGAPYNEQFF.

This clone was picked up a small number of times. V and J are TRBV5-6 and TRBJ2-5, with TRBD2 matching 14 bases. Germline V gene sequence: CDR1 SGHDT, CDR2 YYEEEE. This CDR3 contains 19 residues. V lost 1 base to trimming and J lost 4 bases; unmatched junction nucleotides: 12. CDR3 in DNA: TGTGCCAGCAGCTTGACAAGACTAGCGGGGGGGCGCGTGGTAGAGACCCAGTACTTC. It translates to CASSLTRLAGGRVVETQYF.

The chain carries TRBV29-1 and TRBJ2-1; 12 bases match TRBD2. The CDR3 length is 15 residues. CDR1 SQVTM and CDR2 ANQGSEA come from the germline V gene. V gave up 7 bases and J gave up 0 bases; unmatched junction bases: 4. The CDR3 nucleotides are TGCAGCGCCAGACTAGCGGGGGTCTCCTACAATGAGCAGTTCTTC. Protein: CSARLAGVSYNEQFF.

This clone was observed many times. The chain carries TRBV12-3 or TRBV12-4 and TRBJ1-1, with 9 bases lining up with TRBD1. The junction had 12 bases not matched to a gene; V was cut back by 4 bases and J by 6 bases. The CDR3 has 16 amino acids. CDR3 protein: CASSSYRGRKQAEAFF. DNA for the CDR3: TGTGCCAGCAGTTCTTACAGGGGGCGGAAGCAGGCTGAAGCTTTCTTT.

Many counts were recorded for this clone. This chain's CDR3 is CASSSSTVTEAFF. In nucleotides, the CDR3 is TGTGCCAGCAGCTCCTCCACGGTGACTGAAGCTTTCTTT. The chain uses TRBV7-9 and TRBJ1-1, with D uncertain. Trimming pared 4 bases from V and 5 bases from J, leaving 11 bases between. There are 13 residues in the CDR3. CDR1 is SEHNR, CDR2 FQNEAQ, per germline (reference sequence).

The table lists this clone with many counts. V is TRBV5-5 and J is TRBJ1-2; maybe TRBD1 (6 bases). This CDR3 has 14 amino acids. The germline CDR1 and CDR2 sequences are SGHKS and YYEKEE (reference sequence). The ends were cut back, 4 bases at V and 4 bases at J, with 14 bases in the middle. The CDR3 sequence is CASSTPQGFYGYTF. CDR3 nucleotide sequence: TGTGCCAGCAGCACCCCACAGGGTTTCTATGGCTACACCTTC. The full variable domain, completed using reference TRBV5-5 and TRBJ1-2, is DAGVTQSPTHLIKTRGQQVTLRCSPISGHKSVSWYQQVLGQGPQFIFQYYEKEERGRGNFPDRFSARQFPNYSSELNVNALLLGDSALYLCASSTPQGFYGYTFGSGTRLTVV.

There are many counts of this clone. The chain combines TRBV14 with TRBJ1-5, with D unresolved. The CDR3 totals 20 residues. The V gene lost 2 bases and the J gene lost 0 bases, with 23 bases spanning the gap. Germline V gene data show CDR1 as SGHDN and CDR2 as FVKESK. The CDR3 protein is CASSQPSELGRLLSNQPQHF. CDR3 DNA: TGTGCCAGCAGCCAACCATCTGAACTAGGGCGACTACTTAGCAATCAGCCCCAGCATTTT. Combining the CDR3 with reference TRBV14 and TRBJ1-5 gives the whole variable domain EAGVTQFPSHSVIEKGQTVTLRCDPISGHDNLYWYRRVMGKEIKFLLHFVKESKQDESGMPNNRFLAERTGGTYSTLKVQPAELEDSGVYFCASSQPSELGRLLSNQPQHFGDGTRLSIL.

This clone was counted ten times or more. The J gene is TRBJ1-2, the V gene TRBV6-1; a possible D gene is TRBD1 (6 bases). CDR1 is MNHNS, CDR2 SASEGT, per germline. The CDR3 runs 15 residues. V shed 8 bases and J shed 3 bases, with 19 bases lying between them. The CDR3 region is CASRRDIGAYYGYTF. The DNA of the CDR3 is TGTGCCAGCCGCCGGGACATCGGGGCTTACTATGGCTACACCTTC.

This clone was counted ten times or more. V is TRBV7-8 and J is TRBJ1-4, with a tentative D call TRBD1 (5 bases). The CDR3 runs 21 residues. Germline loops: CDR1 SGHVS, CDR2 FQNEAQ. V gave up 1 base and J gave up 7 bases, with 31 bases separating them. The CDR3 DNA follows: TGTGCCAGCAGCTTAGTAGGTGGGCGAGAACGTCGGGACTTAATTGGTGAAAAACTGTTTTTT. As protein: CASSLVGGRERRDLIGEKLFF.

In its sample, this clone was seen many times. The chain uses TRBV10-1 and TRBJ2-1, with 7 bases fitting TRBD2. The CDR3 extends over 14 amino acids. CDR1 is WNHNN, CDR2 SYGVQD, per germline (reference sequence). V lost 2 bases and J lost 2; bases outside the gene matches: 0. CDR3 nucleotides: TGCGCCAGCAGTGAGGCGGGGGCCTACAATGAGCAGTTCTTC. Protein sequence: CASSEAGAYNEQFF.

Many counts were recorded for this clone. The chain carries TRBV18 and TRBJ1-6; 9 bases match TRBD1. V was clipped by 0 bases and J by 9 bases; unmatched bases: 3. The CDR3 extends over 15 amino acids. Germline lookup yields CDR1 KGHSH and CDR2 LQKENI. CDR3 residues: CASSPPQGAFSPLHF. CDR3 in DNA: TGTGCCAGCTCACCACCACAGGGGGCCTTTTCACCCCTCCACTTT.